Listed below are T cell receptor beta chains from one sample, sequenced in a study of graft-versus-host responses after intestinal transplantation. Here immunoSEQ multiplex PCR was the method, and the copy in TCRdb shows in-frame clones only, minus some. Among 40,000 to 55,000 clones listed, roughly 95% were seen once. These receptors' targets are unknown. Sequencing was performed on unstimulated CD8+ T cells sorted from spleen or lymph node cells, taken before transplant. Source of these receptors: a human donor who was the organ donor for an intestinal transplant. Both conserved end residues are part of each CDR3. Fields, in order: D gene, clone size, V gene, J gene, CDR3 length, CDR3 protein, CDR3 DNA. The D gene is left open where the match is weak. Not all rows give a size; the values are once, few, many and, for expanded clones, a class.

d_call: .
clone_size: .
v_call: TRBV4-1
j_call: TRBJ2-7
cdr3_length: 18
cdr3_aa: CASSQRLSGGQLGYEQYF
cdr3_nt: TGCGCCAGCAGCCAAAGACTATCGGGGGGACAGCTGGGTTACGAGCAGTACTTC

d_call: .
clone_size: once
v_call: TRBV5-8
j_call: TRBJ1-1
cdr3_length: 13
cdr3_aa: CASSGGPYTEAFF
cdr3_nt: TGTGCCAGCAGCGGGGGACCGTACACTGAAGCTTTCTTT

d_call: TRBD1
clone_size: .
v_call: TRBV4-2
j_call: TRBJ2-5
cdr3_length: 17
cdr3_aa: CASSQVTGTGFTETQYF
cdr3_nt: TGTGCCAGCAGCCAGGTCACCGGGACAGGGTTTACGGAGACCCAGTACTTC

d_call: .
clone_size: once
v_call: TRBV27
j_call: TRBJ1-6
cdr3_length: 17
cdr3_aa: CASSRDVQRLSNSPLHF
cdr3_nt: TGTGCCAGCAGTCGCGACGTACAGCGCCTTTCTAATTCACCCCTCCACTTT

d_call: .
clone_size: .
v_call: TRBV6-5
j_call: TRBJ2-7
cdr3_length: 14
cdr3_aa: CASTEGPSHYEQYF
cdr3_nt: TGTGCCAGCACCGAGGGACCGAGCCACTACGAGCAGTACTTC

d_call: .
clone_size: .
v_call: TRBV4-1
j_call: TRBJ1-2
cdr3_length: 16
cdr3_aa: CASSQERATAGDGYTF
cdr3_nt: TGCGCCAGCAGCCAAGAAAGGGCCACCGCCGGTGATGGCTACACCTTC

d_call: .
clone_size: .
v_call: TRBV6-5
j_call: TRBJ1-1
cdr3_length: 14
cdr3_aa: CASSLPGANTEAFF
cdr3_nt: TGTGCCAGCAGTTTACCGGGGGCGAATACTGAAGCTTTCTTT

d_call: .
clone_size: .
v_call: TRBV7-9
j_call: TRBJ2-1
cdr3_length: 13
cdr3_aa: CASSLRGYNEQFF
cdr3_nt: TGTGCCAGCAGCTTAAGAGGTTACAATGAGCAGTTCTTC

d_call: TRBD2
clone_size: .
v_call: TRBV27
j_call: TRBJ2-7
cdr3_length: 15
cdr3_aa: CASRLSGGASYEQYF
cdr3_nt: TGTGCCAGCAGACTTAGCGGGGGGGCCTCCTACGAGCAGTACTTC

d_call: TRBD1
clone_size: .
v_call: TRBV28
j_call: TRBJ1-2
cdr3_length: 18
cdr3_aa: CASSFPPIDRGANYGYTF
cdr3_nt: TGTGCCAGCAGTTTCCCCCCCATCGACAGGGGCGCTAACTATGGCTACACCTTC

d_call: .
clone_size: .
v_call: TRBV10-1
j_call: TRBJ1-1
cdr3_length: 14
cdr3_aa: CASSDGQSNTEAFF
cdr3_nt: TGCGCCAGCAGTGACGGACAGTCGAACACTGAAGCTTTCTTT

d_call: TRBD1
clone_size: once
v_call: TRBV25-1
j_call: TRBJ2-3
cdr3_length: 17
cdr3_aa: CASSEWDRDSSTDTQYF
cdr3_nt: TGTGCCAGCAGTGAATGGGACAGAGACTCTAGCACAGATACGCAGTATTTT

d_call: .
clone_size: .
v_call: TRBV16
j_call: TRBJ1-1
cdr3_length: 15
cdr3_aa: CASSQSPGPNTEAFF
cdr3_nt: TGTGCCAGCAGCCAATCCCCGGGACCGAACACTGAAGCTTTCTTT

d_call: .
clone_size: .
v_call: TRBV6-5
j_call: TRBJ2-7
cdr3_length: 14
cdr3_aa: CASSEMAGEYEQYF
cdr3_nt: TGTGCCAGCAGTGAAATGGCAGGGGAGTACGAGCAGTACTTC

d_call: TRBD1
clone_size: .
v_call: TRBV15
j_call: TRBJ2-7
cdr3_length: 16
cdr3_aa: CATSRDLEGASYEQYF
cdr3_nt: TGTGCCACCAGCAGAGATTTAGAGGGGGCTTCCTACGAGCAGTACTTC

d_call: TRBD1
clone_size: .
v_call: TRBV5-1
j_call: TRBJ2-7
cdr3_length: 19
cdr3_aa: CASSLLTGTAGVLLYEQYF
cdr3_nt: TGCGCCAGCAGCCTCCTTACCGGGACAGCCGGTGTATTATTATACGAGCAGTACTTC

d_call: TRBD1
clone_size: once
v_call: TRBV4-3
j_call: TRBJ1-1
cdr3_length: 15
cdr3_aa: CASSQDWTGGTEAFF
cdr3_nt: TGCGCCAGCAGCCAAGATTGGACAGGGGGCACTGAAGCTTTCTTT

d_call: .
clone_size: .
v_call: TRBV7-9
j_call: TRBJ2-7
cdr3_length: 12
cdr3_aa: CASSQLTYEQYF
cdr3_nt: TGTGCCAGCAGCCAGCTTACCTACGAGCAGTACTTC

d_call: .
clone_size: .
v_call: TRBV11-1
j_call: TRBJ1-1
cdr3_length: 14
cdr3_aa: CASSLVEGRTEAFF
cdr3_nt: TGTGCCAGCAGCTTAGTAGAGGGTAGAACTGAAGCTTTCTTT

d_call: .
clone_size: .
v_call: TRBV6-1
j_call: TRBJ1-5
cdr3_length: 14
cdr3_aa: CASSGVGPGQPQHF
cdr3_nt: TGTGCCAGCAGTGGGGTGGGACCTGGGCAGCCCCAGCATTTT

d_call: .
clone_size: .
v_call: TRBV28
j_call: TRBJ2-1
cdr3_length: 13
cdr3_aa: CASSLFEGNEQFF
cdr3_nt: TGTGCCAGCAGTTTATTTGAGGGCAATGAGCAGTTCTTC

d_call: .
clone_size: once
v_call: TRBV4-3
j_call: TRBJ1-1
cdr3_length: 17
cdr3_aa: CASSQGVLEGPNTEAFF
cdr3_nt: TGCGCCAGCAGCCAAGGGGTACTGGAGGGACCCAACACTGAAGCTTTCTTT

d_call: TRBD2
clone_size: .
v_call: TRBV7-9
j_call: TRBJ2-5
cdr3_length: 17
cdr3_aa: CASSSTTSGGELETQYF
cdr3_nt: TGTGCCAGCAGCTCGACGACTAGCGGGGGGGAACTGGAGACCCAGTACTTC

d_call: .
clone_size: .
v_call: TRBV4-2
j_call: TRBJ1-2
cdr3_length: 15
cdr3_aa: CASSQEGGSNYGYTF
cdr3_nt: TGTGCCAGCAGCCAAGAAGGGGGGTCTAACTATGGCTACACCTTC

d_call: .
clone_size: .
v_call: TRBV4-3
j_call: TRBJ2-3
cdr3_length: 15
cdr3_aa: CASSQDWVYTDTQYF
cdr3_nt: TGCGCCAGCAGCCAAGATTGGGTCTACACAGATACGCAGTATTTT

d_call: .
clone_size: .
v_call: TRBV27
j_call: TRBJ1-5
cdr3_length: 12
cdr3_aa: CASGLLGQPQHF
cdr3_nt: TGTGCCAGCGGTCTCTTGGGTCAGCCCCAGCATTTT

d_call: TRBD2
clone_size: .
v_call: TRBV12-5
j_call: TRBJ2-5
cdr3_length: 15
cdr3_aa: CASASSGAGGETQYF
cdr3_nt: TGTGCTAGTGCCTCTAGCGGGGCTGGGGGGGAGACCCAGTACTTC

d_call: .
clone_size: .
v_call: TRBV28
j_call: TRBJ2-3
cdr3_length: 10
cdr3_aa: CASGLDTQYF
cdr3_nt: TGTGCCAGCGGGTTAGATACGCAGTATTTT

d_call: .
clone_size: .
v_call: TRBV11-2
j_call: TRBJ2-1
cdr3_length: 16
cdr3_aa: CASSDSIGAGDNEQFF
cdr3_nt: TGTGCCAGCAGCGACTCAATTGGGGCGGGTGATAATGAGCAGTTCTTC

d_call: TRBD2
clone_size: .
v_call: TRBV7-9
j_call: TRBJ2-2
cdr3_length: 17
cdr3_aa: CASSAAASGGYHGELFF
cdr3_nt: TGTGCCAGCAGCGCCGCAGCTAGCGGGGGGTACCACGGGGAGCTGTTTTTT

d_call: TRBD2
clone_size: .
v_call: TRBV4-1
j_call: TRBJ2-2
cdr3_length: 13
cdr3_aa: CASSQGGTGELFF
cdr3_nt: TGCGCCAGCAGCCAGGGGGGGACCGGGGAGCTGTTTTTT

d_call: TRBD1
clone_size: .
v_call: TRBV9
j_call: TRBJ1-2
cdr3_length: 15
cdr3_aa: CASSAVTGGPPGYTF
cdr3_nt: TGTGCCAGCAGCGCGGTGACAGGGGGCCCCCCTGGCTACACCTTC

d_call: .
clone_size: .
v_call: TRBV12-1
j_call: TRBJ2-4
cdr3_length: 18
cdr3_aa: CASSHGTSGGVAKNIQYF
cdr3_nt: TGTGCCAGCAGCCACGGGACTAGCGGGGGGGTAGCCAAAAACATTCAGTACTTC

d_call: .
clone_size: .
v_call: TRBV7-9
j_call: TRBJ1-1
cdr3_length: 16
cdr3_aa: CASSLSHGGANTEAFF
cdr3_nt: TGTGCCAGCAGCTTAAGTCATGGGGGTGCGAACACTGAAGCTTTCTTT

d_call: TRBD2
clone_size: .
v_call: TRBV29-1
j_call: TRBJ2-7
cdr3_length: 12
cdr3_aa: CSVGGGTYEQYF
cdr3_nt: TGCAGCGTCGGGGGGGGAACCTACGAGCAGTACTTC

d_call: TRBD1
clone_size: .
v_call: TRBV27
j_call: TRBJ2-7
cdr3_length: 14
cdr3_aa: CASKSGTGSYEQYF
cdr3_nt: TGTGCCTCCAAATCCGGGACAGGATCCTACGAGCAGTACTTC

d_call: .
clone_size: .
v_call: TRBV12-2
j_call: TRBJ1-2
cdr3_length: 14
cdr3_aa: CASRFDEGDYGYTF
cdr3_nt: TGTGCAAGTCGCTTTGATGAGGGCGACTATGGCTACACCTTC

d_call: .
clone_size: .
v_call: TRBV4-2
j_call: TRBJ2-7
cdr3_length: 13
cdr3_aa: CASSQAHSYEQYF
cdr3_nt: TGTGCCAGCAGCCAAGCCCATTCCTACGAGCAGTACTTC

d_call: TRBD1
clone_size: .
v_call: TRBV7-9
j_call: TRBJ2-7
cdr3_length: 16
cdr3_aa: CASSRTPGQDTYEQYF
cdr3_nt: TGTGCCAGCAGCCGAACACCGGGACAGGACACCTACGAGCAGTACTTC

d_call: .
clone_size: .
v_call: TRBV7-9
j_call: TRBJ1-2
cdr3_length: 13
cdr3_aa: CASSLPEDYGYTF
cdr3_nt: TGTGCCAGCAGCTTACCAGAAGACTATGGCTACACCTTC